The rows below give T cell receptor beta chains drawn from one sample of a study of T cell repertoires in ileal Crohn's disease. Produced via immunoSEQ multiplex PCR; TCRdb's table is partial and in-frame only. In the table there are around 15,000 clones, around three quarters of which are singletons. The sample taken for sequencing was ileal tissue. The receptors derive from an adult with Crohn's disease. Each CDR3 is given with its conserved first and last residue. The D gene is left open where the match is weak. Clone sizes are given selectively: once, few, many, or a class where the clone is expanded.

DNA: TGTGCCAGCAGGGTCGGGGGTTTATCTGGGGCCAACGTCCTGACTTTC
CDR3: CASRVGGLSGANVLTF
V: TRBV7-2
J: TRBJ2-6
D: -
size: -

DNA: TGCGCCAGCAGCTTGGCCCAGGGGTGGGGCTATGGCTACACCTTC
CDR3: CASSLAQGWGYGYTF
V: TRBV5-1
J: TRBJ1-2
D: -
size: -

DNA: TGTGCCAGCAGCCCGGGGGAGGTAGGCGAGCAGTACTTC
CDR3: CASSPGEVGEQYF
V: TRBV2
J: TRBJ2-7
D: -
size: -

DNA: TGTGCCAGCAGTCAGGGGTTTGAAAACACTGAAGCTTTCTTT
CDR3: CASSQGFENTEAFF
V: TRBV6-5
J: TRBJ1-1
D: -
size: -

DNA: TGCGCCAGCAGCAGGTACAGAAACAATGAGCAGTTCTTC
CDR3: CASSRYRNNEQFF
V: TRBV5-1
J: TRBJ2-1
D: -
size: few

DNA: TGTGCCAGCAGCCATACTAGCGGGCCACAAGAGACCCAGTACTTC
CDR3: CASSHTSGPQETQYF
V: TRBV7-6
J: TRBJ2-5
D: TRBD2
size: -

DNA: TGCGCCAGCAGCTTGGCCGGGACAGTTGGTGAAAAACTGTTTTTT
CDR3: CASSLAGTVGEKLFF
V: TRBV5-1
J: TRBJ1-4
D: TRBD1
size: -

DNA: TGTGCCAGTAGCCCTGAAGGACTAGCAATCCCCGGGGAGCTGTTTTTT
CDR3: CASSPEGLAIPGELFF
V: TRBV19
J: TRBJ2-2
D: TRBD2
size: -

DNA: TGTGCCAGCAGCCCCTTGGCGGGAGGGACCACAGATACGCAGTATTTT
CDR3: CASSPLAGGTTDTQYF
V: TRBV7-2
J: TRBJ2-3
D: TRBD2
size: -

DNA: TGTGCCAGCAGCGGGACAGGCGAGACCTATAATTCCCCCCTCCACTTT
CDR3: CASSGTGETYNSPLHF
V: TRBV13
J: TRBJ1-6
D: TRBD1
size: -

DNA: TGTGCCGGTCGGGACAGGGCTGGCTACACCTTC
CDR3: CAGRDRAGYTF
V: TRBV19
J: TRBJ1-2
D: TRBD1
size: -

DNA: TGTGCCAGCAATTTTAGACTAGTCGATTTGAACACCGGGGAGCTGTTTTTT
CDR3: CASNFRLVDLNTGELFF
V: TRBV2
J: TRBJ2-2
D: -
size: -

DNA: TGTGCCTGGAGTGTCCCTGGGCGGGGAATGAAAACTGAAGCTTTCTTT
CDR3: CAWSVPGRGMKTEAFF
V: TRBV30
J: TRBJ1-1
D: -
size: once

DNA: TGTGCCAGCAGTGTCCGACAACACAATGAGCAGTTCTTC
CDR3: CASSVRQHNEQFF
V: TRBV6-1
J: TRBJ2-1
D: -
size: -

DNA: TGCGCCAGCAGCCTAAGGACAGATCCTACATTATCTGGAAACACCATATATTTT
CDR3: CASSLRTDPTLSGNTIYF
V: TRBV5-1
J: TRBJ1-3
D: -
size: -

DNA: TGTGCCAGCAGTTACGGGCATCTTAACTATGGCTACACCTTC
CDR3: CASSYGHLNYGYTF
V: TRBV6-5
J: TRBJ1-2
D: -
size: -

DNA: TGCAGCGTTCAGCAGGACTACTACGAGCAGTACTTC
CDR3: CSVQQDYYEQYF
V: TRBV29-1
J: TRBJ2-7
D: -
size: -

DNA: TGCGCCAGCAGCCAAGATCGAGGCTGGGGGGGCCCGAGCTCTGGAAACACCATATATTTT
CDR3: CASSQDRGWGGPSSGNTIYF
V: TRBV4-1
J: TRBJ1-3
D: -
size: few

DNA: TGTGCCAGCAGCTTATTAGCGGGGGGGAGCACAGATACGCAGTATTTT
CDR3: CASSLLAGGSTDTQYF
V: TRBV7-6
J: TRBJ2-3
D: TRBD2
size: -

DNA: TGTGCCAGCAGCTTTAACACAGGGTATGGCTACACCTTC
CDR3: CASSFNTGYGYTF
V: TRBV7-2
J: TRBJ1-2
D: -
size: -

DNA: TGTGCCTGGAGTGATGGCTTCTCTGGAAACACCATATATTTT
CDR3: CAWSDGFSGNTIYF
V: TRBV30
J: TRBJ1-3
D: -
size: -

DNA: TGTGCCAGCAGCTCGACTAGCGGCCCTTACAATGAGCAGTTCTTC
CDR3: CASSSTSGPYNEQFF
V: TRBV7-2
J: TRBJ2-1
D: TRBD2
size: once

DNA: TGTGCCAGCAGCTTGGACAGGGTCTCTGGAAACACCATATATTTT
CDR3: CASSLDRVSGNTIYF
V: TRBV5-8
J: TRBJ1-3
D: -
size: -

DNA: TGTGCCAGCAGCCAAAGACTGGACACTGAAGCTTTCTTT
CDR3: CASSQRLDTEAFF
V: TRBV4-2
J: TRBJ1-1
D: -
size: -

DNA: TGTGCCAGCAGCTTGGAAGCCGGGAGAGTGGAGACCCAGTACTTC
CDR3: CASSLEAGRVETQYF
V: TRBV5-4
J: TRBJ2-5
D: -
size: -

DNA: TGTGCCAGCAATCCGGGACAGGGGGGGTTCAACACTGAAGCTTTCTTT
CDR3: CASNPGQGGFNTEAFF
V: TRBV6-6
J: TRBJ1-1
D: TRBD1
size: -

DNA: TGTGCCAGCAGCTTTCCCAGCGGATCCTATGGCTACACCTTC
CDR3: CASSFPSGSYGYTF
V: TRBV7-2
J: TRBJ1-2
D: -
size: -

DNA: TGTGCCAGCAGTGACTTACTAGCGGGGGCTGCATCCGGGGAGCTGTTTTTT
CDR3: CASSDLLAGAASGELFF
V: TRBV2
J: TRBJ2-2
D: TRBD2
size: -

DNA: TGCAGCGGATTAATAGCGGGACGCGATGAGCAGTTCTTC
CDR3: CSGLIAGRDEQFF
V: TRBV29-1
J: TRBJ2-1
D: TRBD2
size: -

DNA: TGTGCCAGCAGTTACGGACTAGCGGCAGATACGCAGTATTTT
CDR3: CASSYGLAADTQYF
V: TRBV6-5
J: TRBJ2-3
D: TRBD2
size: -

DNA: TGTGCCAGCAGTGAGTCTCGGGGAGCCGGAAACACCATATATTTT
CDR3: CASSESRGAGNTIYF
V: TRBV2
J: TRBJ1-3
D: -
size: -

DNA: TGTGCCAGCAGCTCACTAGCGACTATCACAGATACGCAGTATTTT
CDR3: CASSSLATITDTQYF
V: TRBV5-6
J: TRBJ2-3
D: TRBD2
size: -

DNA: TGTGCCAGCAGTTCCCGACTGGTAGGGGGAGAGACCCAGTACTTC
CDR3: CASSSRLVGGETQYF
V: TRBV5-4
J: TRBJ2-5
D: -
size: -

DNA: TGTGCCACCGCGAGTCGGACTAGCGGAGCAGATACGCAGTATTTT
CDR3: CATASRTSGADTQYF
V: TRBV15
J: TRBJ2-3
D: TRBD2
size: -

DNA: TGTGCCAGCAGCTCCGGGACAGGGGCTGAAAAACTGTTTTTT
CDR3: CASSSGTGAEKLFF
V: TRBV6-1
J: TRBJ1-4
D: TRBD1
size: -

DNA: TGCGCCAGCAGCCAACACACCAACAATGAGCAGTTCTTC
CDR3: CASSQHTNNEQFF
V: TRBV4-3
J: TRBJ2-1
D: -
size: -

DNA: TGTGCCATCAGCCGAGGACAGGGAGAAGAGACCCAGTACTTC
CDR3: CAISRGQGEETQYF
V: TRBV10-3
J: TRBJ2-5
D: TRBD1
size: -

DNA: TGTGCCAGCAGCTTGCGACAGGAATATAATTCACCCCTCCACTTT
CDR3: CASSLRQEYNSPLHF
V: TRBV9
J: TRBJ1-6
D: -
size: few

DNA: TGTGCCAGCAGACTACCGGGACAGAACTATGGCTACACCTTC
CDR3: CASRLPGQNYGYTF
V: TRBV28
J: TRBJ1-2
D: TRBD1
size: few